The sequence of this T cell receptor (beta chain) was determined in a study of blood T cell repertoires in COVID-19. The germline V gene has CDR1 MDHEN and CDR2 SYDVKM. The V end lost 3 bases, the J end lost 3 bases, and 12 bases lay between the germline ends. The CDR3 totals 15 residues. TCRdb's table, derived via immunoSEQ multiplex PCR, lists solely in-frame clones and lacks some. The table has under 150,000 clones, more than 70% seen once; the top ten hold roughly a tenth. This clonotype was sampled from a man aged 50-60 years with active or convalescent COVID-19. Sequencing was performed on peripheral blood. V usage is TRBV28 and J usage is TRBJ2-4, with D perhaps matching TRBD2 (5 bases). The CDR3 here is CASSLRGWVKNIQYF. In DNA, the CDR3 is TGTGCCAGCAGTTTGAGAGGGTGGGTCAAAAACATTCAGTACTTC.